The clone carrying this T cell receptor beta chain was seen a few times. Its antigen is unknown. Healthy bone marrow donors formed the donor group. The data are from a study of cytomegalovirus exposure and HLA in healthy donors. On the study more broadly: From HLA-typed donors, an early data release held 70 million to 100 million unique TCRs. Study-level findings and limits: Looking again later, the authors saw that most CMV-associated TCR beta chains seemed HLA-restricted.

Per germline, CDR1 MNHEY and CDR2 SVGAGI. V lost 2 bases, J lost 3 bases, and 2 bases stayed unmatched. The CDR3 is made up of 14 amino acids. The PCR used 60 Vbeta and 13 Jbeta primers. Generated by immunoSEQ multiplex PCR, the TCRdb table keeps only in-frame clones and is missing some. The sample consists of roughly 110,000 clones, around 73% of them appearing once. This clonotype was sampled from a man aged 25-45 years in good health and CMV-seronegative. The genes are TRBV6-5 and TRBJ1-1; 8 nucleotides match TRBD1. The sequencing sample was made of PBMCs. The CDR3 loop is CASSYQGAHTEAFF. The CDR3 coding sequence is TGTGCCAGCAGTTACCAGGGGGCCCACACTGAAGCTTTCTTT.